This passage covers 32 T cell receptor beta chains from one sample sequenced in a study of blood T cell repertoires in COVID-19. Sequencing was performed with immunoSEQ multiplex PCR; in TCRdb, only in-frame clones are kept and a portion is missing. The table has 50,000 or so clones, 87% seen once. Sequencing was done on a sample of peripheral blood. The receptors derive from a human donor with active COVID-19. The donor label of this sample is uncertain.

The chain joins TRBV6-5 to TRBJ2-5; D is uncertain. This CDR3 has 13 residues. Trimming pared 6 bases from V and 9 bases from J, leaving 17 bases between. Per the germline V gene, CDR1 is MNHEY and CDR2 is SVGAGI. The CDR3, as DNA: TGTGCCAGCAGCACCGGAAGAGAGGTTTCCCAGTACTTC. This sequence encodes CASSTGREVSQYF.

The gene calls are TRBV30 and TRBJ2-5; 7 bases agree with TRBD1. CDR1 is GTSNPN, CDR2 SVGIG, per germline (reference sequence). The CDR3 extends over 16 amino acids. V shed 7 bases and J 4 bases; nucleotides not matched to a gene: 18. This CDR3 reads CASRGQPTRERETQYF. Here the CDR3 DNA reads TGTGCCTCCCGGGGACAGCCGACCCGGGAACGAGAGACCCAGTACTTC.

CDR3 loop: CASSSFSGANVLTF. The CDR3 DNA reads TGTGCCAGCAGCTCTTTTTCGGGGGCCAACGTCCTGACTTTC. The genes are TRBV7-3 and TRBJ2-6; D unresolved. CDR3 length: 14 residues. V was shortened by 4 bases and J by 4 bases, with 8 bases between the two germline ends. Germline lookup yields CDR1 SGHTA and CDR2 FQGTGA.

The chain uses TRBV7-2 and TRBJ2-7; 7 bases are a match to TRBD1. The CDR3 contains 15 residues. CDR1 SGHTA and CDR2 FQGNSA come from the germline V gene. V shed 5 bases, J shed 5 bases, and the junction held 12 bases outside the gene matches. The CDR3 region has the DNA TGTGCCAGCAGCACAACTGCGACAGGGACCCACGAGCAGTACTTC. Amino acids: CASSTTATGTHEQYF.

With respect to this clone: This sample also contains other DNA sequences that code for the same CDR3. This chain joins TRBV18 and TRBJ1-1; TRBD1 might be the D (5 bases). The CDR3 is 13 residues long. Trimming removed 5 bases from V and 1 base from J, with 8 bases in between. CDR1 is KGHSH and CDR2 is LQKENI in the germline V gene. CDR3 loop: CASSVGGNTEAFF. The CDR3 DNA is TGTGCCAGCTCAGTGGGGGGGAACACTGAAGCTTTCTTT.

This clone was counted a single time. The chain recombines TRBV5-4 with TRBJ2-3, with 8 positions matching TRBD2. The V segment lost 3 bases and the J segment 3 bases; nucleotides outside the gene matches: 9. Germline V lookup: CDR1 SGHNT, CDR2 YYREEE (reference sequence). The CDR3 spans 16 residues. The DNA for the CDR3 is TGTGCCAGCAGCTCCGGGAGGGCCGAGGGAACAGATACGCAGTATTTT. Protein sequence: CASSSGRAEGTDTQYF.

The J gene is TRBJ2-1, the V gene TRBV5-4, with D maybe TRBD2 (5 bases). This CDR3 comprises 16 residues. Trimming cost V 0 bases and J 1 base, with 11 bases left between them. From germline, CDR1 is SGHNT and CDR2 YYREEE (reference sequence). Written as DNA, the CDR3 is TGTGCCAGCAGCTTGGAAGCTAGCAGATCCTACAATGAGCAGTTCTTC. Its translation is CASSLEASRSYNEQFF.

The genes are TRBV18 and TRBJ2-2, with TRBD2 identical over 9 bases. The CDR3 length is 15 residues. The V segment lost 3 bases and the J segment 3 bases; nucleotides outside the gene matches: 2. CDR1 is KGHSH, CDR2 LQKENI, per germline. The DNA of the CDR3 is TGTGCCAGCTCACCGGGACTAGCAGACACCGGGGAGCTGTTTTTT. Translation gives CASSPGLADTGELFF.

The rearrangement uses TRBV6-4 and TRBJ2-7, with TRBD1 matching over 7 bases. The germline V gene encodes CDR1 MRHNA and CDR2 SNTAGT. This CDR3 region has 15 residues. The trim removed 5 bases at V and 2 bases at J, leaving 9 bases unmatched. CDR3 DNA sequence: TGTGCCAGCAGTCCTGAGAGAGGGGGCCCCTACGAGCAGTACTTC. Its translation: CASSPERGGPYEQYF.

This clone was observed once. DNA for the CDR3: TGCGCCAGCAGCCAAGACAGAAACAATCAGCCCCAGCATTTT. Translating gives CASSQDRNNQPQHF. The chain carries TRBV4-1 and TRBJ1-5; no clear D. The V gene lost 0 bases and the J gene lost 3 bases, with 6 bases spanning the gap. The CDR3 has 14 residues. Germline CDR1 MGHRA, CDR2 YSYEKL.

The chain carries TRBV4-2 and TRBJ2-5, with TRBD1 as a possible D gene (5 bases). The CDR3 has 15 amino acids. V dropped 1 base and J dropped 4 bases, with 13 bases sitting between them. The germline gives CDR1 LGHNA, CDR2 YNFKEQ. CDR3 DNA sequence: TGTGCCAGCAGCCAAGCGTCGCAGGGAAGAGAGACCCAGTACTTC. This gives the protein CASSQASQGRETQYF.

This chain uses TRBV3-1 (or the pseudogene TRBV3-2) with TRBJ2-1; no firm D call. The CDR3 is made up of 11 amino acids. Germline V gene lookup returns CDR1 LGHDT and CDR2 YNNKEL (reference sequence). Trimming took off 5 bases at V and 6 bases at J, with 5 bases between the two ends. CDR3 in amino acids: CASSGSNEQFF. For the CDR3, the DNA is TGTGCCAGCAGCGGCAGCAATGAGCAGTTCTTC.

The chain links TRBV19 to TRBJ1-2, with TRBD1 identical over 11 bases. In germline, CDR1 is LNHDA, CDR2 SQIVND (reference sequence). V trimming: 6 bases; J trimming: 7 bases; junction bases outside the gene matches: 7. The CDR3 spans 14 residues. CDR3 in amino acids: CASSQGQGVGGYTF. In DNA form, the CDR3 reads TGTGCCAGTAGCCAGGGACAGGGGGTCGGTGGCTACACCTTC.

The chain is built from TRBV6-5 and TRBJ2-3, with D perhaps TRBD1 (5 bases). Looked up from germline, CDR1 is MNHEY and CDR2 is SVGAGI. The length of the CDR3 is 15 residues. V was clipped by 2 bases and J by 7 bases, with 16 bases between them. The CDR3 DNA follows: TGTGCCAGCAGTTACCAGGGCAGGGTGATGAATACGCAGTATTTT. It translates to CASSYQGRVMNTQYF.

V gene TRBV6-1 combines with J gene TRBJ1-2; no reliable D call. Germline values: CDR1 MNHNS, CDR2 SASEGT. There are 16 residues in the CDR3. Trimming took 0 bases from V and 8 from J, leaving 19 bases between them. The CDR3 protein is CASSEARVSSYEGYTF. The CDR3 DNA sequence: TGTGCCAGCAGTGAAGCGAGGGTCAGCTCTTACGAGGGCTACACCTTC.

This chain joins TRBV5-1 and TRBJ2-3; the D gene is possibly TRBD2 (6 bases). V was trimmed by 0 bases and J by 4 bases, leaving 12 bases between them. Germline V gene lookup returns CDR1 SGHRS and CDR2 YFSETQ. The length of the CDR3 is 15 residues. As DNA, the CDR3 is TGCGCCAGCAGCTTGGGGCAGGCGGGGCCAGATACGCAGTATTTT. Translated: CASSLGQAGPDTQYF.

The CDR3, as DNA: TGTGCCAGCAGCTTAGTGACTCTGCCTGAGCAGTTCTTC. Residues: CASSLVTLPEQFF. The rearrangement joins TRBV7-8 to TRBJ2-1; D gene unclear. V shed 1 base and J shed 9 bases, with 10 bases lying between them. CDR3 length equals 13 residues. The germline CDR1 and CDR2 sequences are SGHVS and FQNEAQ. Variable domain in full (rest from reference TRBV7-8 and TRBJ2-1): GAGVSQSPRYKVAKRGQDVALRCDPISGHVSLFWYQQALGQGPEFLTYFQNEAQLDKSGLPSDRFFAERPEGSVSTLKIQRTQQEDSAVYLCASSLVTLPEQFFGPGTRLTVL.

The J gene is TRBJ1-4, the V gene TRBV14, with D hard to call. The CDR3 extends over 14 amino acids. The V gene's germline CDR1 is SGHDN and CDR2 FVKESK. V was trimmed by 3 bases and J by 8 bases, leaving 13 bases between them. The CDR3 DNA is TGTGCCAGCAGCCACTTACCCCCGAGGGAAAAACTGTTTTTT. As protein: CASSHLPPREKLFF.

The chain carries TRBV2 and TRBJ2-1; 12 bases agree with TRBD2. The germline V gene has CDR1 SNHLY and CDR2 FYNNEI. The junction had 4 bases not matched to a gene; V was cut back by 0 bases and J by 4 bases. CDR3 length: 17 residues. The CDR3 DNA is TGTGCCAGCAGTGAAGCGGCGACTAGCGGGGGATACAATGAGCAGTTCTTC. It encodes CASSEAATSGGYNEQFF.

In DNA form, the CDR3 reads TGTGCCAGTAGTATAGGCACAGACAGCTCCTATAATTCACCCCTCCACTTT. Protein: CASSIGTDSSYNSPLHF. The gene calls are TRBV19 and TRBJ1-6, with D perhaps TRBD1 (5 bases). The CDR3 spans 17 residues. The V end was cut by 1 base, the J end by 0 bases, with 10 bases between. Germline V CDR1 and CDR2: LNHDA, SQIVND (reference sequence).

V usage is TRBV21-1 and J usage is TRBJ2-7; the DNA was not used to check the table's D call, TRBD2. TRBV21-1 is reported as a pseudogene. This CDR3 region has 16 residues. The CDR3 loop reads CASSKLIRGTPYEQYF. As DNA, the CDR3 is TGTGCCAGCAGCAAATTGATTCGAGGGACTCCGTACGAGCAGTACTTC.

The chain couples TRBV5-1 to TRBJ2-3; possibly TRBD2 for D (6 bases). Germline V gives CDR1 SGHRS, CDR2 YFSETQ. Trimming removed 0 bases at V and 3 bases at J, with 17 bases between. The CDR3 is made up of 17 amino acids. CDR3 in amino acids: CASSLDRRVEGTDTQYF. The CDR3 nucleotides are TGCGCCAGCAGCTTGGATAGGAGGGTCGAGGGTACAGATACGCAGTATTTT.

The rearrangement uses TRBV5-1 and TRBJ2-7; tentative D call: TRBD1 (6 bases). The germline gives CDR1 SGHRS, CDR2 YFSETQ. Trimming left V 4 bases short and J 1 base short, with 15 bases between. The CDR3 has 15 amino acids. The CDR3 region has the DNA TGCGCCAGCAGCGTCCATGGGGACACATCCTACGAGCAGTACTTC. Translated: CASSVHGDTSYEQYF.

The genes are TRBV5-8 and TRBJ2-5, with D maybe TRBD2 (7 bases). The V gene's germline CDR1 is SGHTS and CDR2 YDEGEE. The CDR3 contains 15 residues. The germline V and J ends were trimmed by 1 base and 5 bases, with 15 bases remaining between them. The CDR3 nucleotides read TGTGCCAGCAGCTTGCGGGGGGCCGGGGTGGAGACCCAGTACTTC. Amino acids: CASSLRGAGVETQYF.

J is TRBJ1-3 and V is TRBV5-6, with D tentatively TRBD1 (5 bases). This CDR3 has 14 amino acids. V was pared by 7 bases and J by 0 bases, with 11 bases between. Germline values: CDR1 SGHDT, CDR2 YYEEEE. CDR3 residues: CASAGVSSGNTIYF. CDR3 DNA sequence: TGTGCCAGCGCGGGGGTGAGCTCTGGAAACACCATATATTTT.

V and J are TRBV11-2 and TRBJ1-3; D is uncertain. The CDR3 spans 14 residues. Looked up from germline, CDR1 is SGHAT and CDR2 is FQNNGV. Trimming pared 2 bases from V and 1 base from J, leaving 6 bases between. CDR3 amino acids: CASSLSISGNTIYF. CDR3 sequence (DNA): TGTGCCAGCAGCTTATCAATTTCTGGAAACACCATATATTTT.

The genes are TRBV6-5 and TRBJ1-1; D remains ambiguous. CDR3 length: 14 residues. V lost 0 bases and J 4 bases, leaving 9 bases between the germline ends. The germline CDR1 and CDR2 sequences are MNHEY and SVGAGI. This CDR3 is CASSYSEGSTEAFF. Written as DNA, the CDR3 is TGTGCCAGCAGTTACTCGGAGGGTAGCACTGAAGCTTTCTTT.

The V gene is TRBV24-1, the J gene TRBJ2-7; 10 positions agree with TRBD1. J gave up 2 bases and V 4 bases, and 13 bases lay outside the gene matches. Germline CDR1 KGHDR, CDR2 SFDVKD. There are 18 residues in the CDR3. DNA of the CDR3: TGTGCCACCAGTGAAAGCGGTCGGACAGGGGGATCCCCCTACGAGCAGTACTTC. It yields the protein CATSESGRTGGSPYEQYF.

V is TRBV5-4 and J is TRBJ2-5; 7 nucleotides agree with TRBD1. Unmatched junction bases numbered 12, after V lost 10 bases and J lost 0 bases. Germline CDR1 SGHNT, CDR2 YYREEE (reference sequence). CDR3 length: 15 amino acids. This CDR3 is CACWDSTTYQETQYF. The CDR3 DNA sequence: TGTGCCTGCTGGGACAGCACCACGTACCAAGAGACCCAGTACTTC.

The chain couples TRBV6-2 or TRBV6-3 to TRBJ1-5; TRBD1 is a possible D gene (6 bases). The CDR3 has 17 residues. CDR1 is MNHEY and CDR2 is SVGEGT in the germline V gene. V gave up 7 bases and J gave up 2 bases, with 21 bases separating them. The CDR3 nucleotides are TGTGCCAGCACCCCCCGTGGGGGGGGGCTGGGCAATCAGCCCCAGCATTTT. Its translation is CASTPRGGGLGNQPQHF.

V is TRBV10-3 and J is TRBJ1-1; possibly TRBD1 for D (5 bases). This CDR3 has 14 residues. The V end was cut by 6 bases, the J end by 7 bases, with 18 bases between. In germline, CDR1 is ENHRY, CDR2 SYGVKD. The CDR3 nucleotides read TGTGCCATCAGCCGATTAGAACGAACAGGTGAAGCTTTCTTT. Its protein product is CAISRLERTGEAFF.

V is TRBV3-1 (or the pseudogene TRBV3-2) and J is TRBJ1-2; TRBD1 matches at 9 bases. The CDR3 has 16 residues. The V gene end was trimmed by 4 bases and the J gene end by 7 bases; junction bases not matched to a gene: 13. Germline CDR1 LGHDT, CDR2 YNNKEL (reference sequence). The CDR3 nucleotides are TGTGCCAGCAGCCGGGGACAGGGACATGGAAGGGGTGGCTACACCTTC. Amino acids: CASSRGQGHGRGGYTF.